This TCR beta chain came from a study of cytomegalovirus exposure and HLA in healthy donors. Points from the study as a whole: It was reportedly the case that the classifier diagnosed cytomegalovirus status with high specificity and sensitivity.

60 Vbeta and 13 Jbeta primers were used in PCR. Assay used: immunoSEQ multiplex PCR; TCRdb lists only in-frame clones, some missing. The table records 130,000 to 150,000 clones, 75% to 80% of them present only once. This clone occurred a few times. The antigen remains unidentified. Germline loops: CDR1 SGHTA, CDR2 FQGTGA. The CDR3 is made up of 13 amino acids. The germline V and J ends were trimmed by 6 bases and 8 bases, with 16 bases remaining between them. The source of this sequence is a woman in her 50s in good health and CMV-seronegative. The chain couples TRBV7-3 to TRBJ1-2; D gene unclear. Sequencing was carried out using PBMCs. CDR3 protein: CASSRDGMSGYTF. CDR3 bases: TGTGCCAGCAGTCGTGACGGGATGAGCGGCTACACCTTC.